What follows are 29 T cell receptor beta chains derived from one specimen sequenced in a study of cytotoxic CD8 clonotypes in ibrutinib-treated CLL. Repertoires were generated with immunoSEQ multiplex PCR, while TCRdb's copy carries only in-frame clones and drops some. The sample carries under 200,000 clones, approximately 80% recorded once. The specimen was PBMCs, collected after 24 months of ibrutinib treatment. The receptors here all came from a human donor with chronic lymphocytic leukemia.

The CDR3 protein is CASSLGGLRDNYGYTF. CDR3 bases: TGTGCCAGCAGCTTAGGGGGGCTCAGGGACAACTATGGCTACACCTTC. This rearrangement joins TRBV7-9 to TRBJ1-2; the D gene is possibly TRBD1 (6 bases). The CDR3 covers 16 residues. The V end lost 1 base, the J end lost 2 bases, and 14 bases lay between the germline ends. Looked up from germline, CDR1 is SEHNR and CDR2 is FQNEAQ (reference sequence). Variable domain in full (rest from reference TRBV7-9 and TRBJ1-2): DTGVSQNPRHKITKRGQNVTFRCDPISEHNRLYWYRQTLGQGPEFLTYFQNEAQLEKSRLLSDRFSAERPKGSFSTLEIQRTEQGDSAMYLCASSLGGLRDNYGYTFGSGTRLTVV.

This clone came up once. The J gene is TRBJ1-5, the V gene TRBV18, with TRBD1 matching over 7 bases. Trimming cost V 0 bases and J 2 bases; bases outside gene matches: 7. Germline V CDR1 and CDR2: KGHSH, LQKENI. The CDR3 is 17 amino acids. CDR3: CASSPPKGAEGNQPQHF. CDR3 nucleotide sequence: TGTGCCAGCTCACCACCGAAGGGGGCAGAGGGCAATCAGCCCCAGCATTTT.

This chain links TRBV7-3 with TRBJ1-1; D is undetermined. The CDR3 has 13 amino acids. V was clipped by 4 bases and J by 3 bases, with 9 bases between them. CDR1 and CDR2 (germline): SGHTA, FQGTGA. This chain's CDR3 is CASSSIRDTEAFF. The CDR3 nucleotides are TGTGCCAGCAGCTCCATCCGAGACACTGAAGCTTTCTTT.

This clone was picked up many times. The chain employs TRBV7-6 and TRBJ1-5, with 7 bases lining up with TRBD1. This CDR3 has 13 amino acids. Germline-derived CDR1 and CDR2 are SGHVS and FNYEAQ. V was clipped by 5 bases and J by 9 bases; unmatched bases: 7. CDR3 in DNA: TGTGCCAGCAGCCGACAGGGTCAAGCGCCCCAGCATTTT. Protein product: CASSRQGQAPQHF.

The chain uses TRBV7-2 and TRBJ2-2, with 11 bases lining up with TRBD2. Germline CDR1 is SGHTA and CDR2 is FQGNSA. The CDR3 runs 19 residues. V lost 0 bases and J lost 6; bases outside the gene matches: 12. The DNA for the CDR3 is TGTGCCAGCAGCTTAGCCCGATACGCGGCTAGCGGGAGGTCCGGGGAGCTGTTTTTT. It yields the protein CASSLARYAASGRSGELFF.

The rearrangement uses TRBV4-1 and TRBJ1-3; D is ambiguous. CDR1 and CDR2 from the germline V gene are MGHRA and YSYEKL. This CDR3 contains 15 residues. Trimming cost V 1 base and J 0 bases, with 7 bases left between them. The CDR3 DNA reads as TGCGCCAGCAGCCAAGTCGCAGGCTCTGGAAACACCATATATTTT. It codes for CASSQVAGSGNTIYF.

The chain carries TRBV5-6 and TRBJ2-3; 11 bases fit TRBD2. This CDR3 contains 15 residues. The germline CDR1 and CDR2 sequences are SGHDT and YYEEEE. V was clipped by 4 bases and J by 4 bases; unmatched bases: 5. The CDR3 DNA reads TGTGCCAGCAGCCTTCCGGGACTAGCGGCAGATACGCAGTATTTT. Encoded protein: CASSLPGLAADTQYF.

In regard to this clone: One end of the junction does not line up with germline, which may come from a read error. This rearrangement joins TRBV5-4 to TRBJ2-7; D could derive from TRBD1 or TRBD2 (6 bases each). Germline V gives CDR1 SGHNT, CDR2 YYREEE (reference sequence). The CDR3 runs 14 residues. Here the CDR3 reads CASGLVQGGNEQYF. In DNA, the CDR3 is TGTGCCAGCGGCTTGGTACAGGGAGGCAACGAGCAGTACTTC.

This chain uses TRBV9 with TRBJ2-3; maybe TRBD1 (6 bases). The length of the CDR3 is 14 residues. Germline V gene data show CDR1 as SGDLS and CDR2 as YYNGEE. Deletions cut 3 bases from V and 2 bases from J, with 10 bases between. The CDR3 region is CASSAGQLTDTQYF. The DNA of the CDR3 is TGTGCCAGCAGCGCCGGACAGCTCACAGATACGCAGTATTTT. Using reference TRBV9 and TRBJ2-3 for the parts outside the CDR3, the full variable domain is DSGVTQTPKHLITATGQRVTLRCSPRSGDLSVYWYQQSLDQGLQFLIQYYNGEERAKGNILERFSAQQFPDLHSELNLSSLELGDSALYFCASSAGQLTDTQYFGPGTRLTVL.

V usage is TRBV30 and J usage is TRBJ1-3, with TRBD1 identical over 9 bases. The germline CDR1 and CDR2 sequences are GTSNPN and SVGIG (reference sequence). This CDR3 comprises 16 residues. Trimming removed 2 bases from V and 4 bases from J; junction bases left unmatched: 9. CDR3 in amino acids: CAWSSGQGLNGNTIYF. CDR3 nucleotide sequence: TGTGCCTGGAGTTCAGGACAGGGGCTTAACGGAAACACCATATATTTT.

This chain connects TRBV5-8 to TRBJ2-7; the D call may be TRBD1 or TRBD2 (5 bases each). V was clipped by 7 bases and J by 2 bases, with 10 bases between them. The CDR3 consists of 12 residues. Germline V lookup: CDR1 SGHTS, CDR2 YDEGEE. CDR3 sequence (DNA): TGTGCCAGCGGGACCGACCCCTACGAGCAGTACTTC. This sequence encodes CASGTDPYEQYF.

The chain joins TRBV7-9 to TRBJ2-7; TRBD2 matches 7 bases. The CDR3 is made up of 17 amino acids. Germline CDR1 and CDR2: SEHNR and FQNEAQ (reference sequence). V was pared by 4 bases and J by 7 bases, with 19 bases of the junction left unmatched. This CDR3 is CASSSFASHDGRWEQYF. CDR3 in DNA: TGTGCCAGCAGCTCGTTCGCATCTCACGACGGGAGGTGGGAGCAGTACTTC.

The chain links TRBV15 to TRBJ1-1; no definite D call. Germline values: CDR1 LNHNV, CDR2 YYDKDF (reference sequence). V shed 3 bases and J shed 11 bases, with 16 bases lying between them. This CDR3 contains 13 residues. In nucleotides, the CDR3 is TGTGCCACCAGCAGCCAGGTTGGGCAGCCGGCTTTCTTT. It codes for CATSSQVGQPAFF.

This CDR3 is CAWRREGTAREQFF. CDR3 sequence (DNA): TGTGCCTGGAGACGGGAGGGGACGGCGAGGGAGCAGTTCTTC. V gene TRBV30 combines with J gene TRBJ2-1; 8 positions agree with TRBD2. Germline V gene sequence: CDR1 GTSNPN, CDR2 SVGIG (reference sequence). This CDR3 comprises 14 residues. V lost 3 bases and J lost 10; bases outside the gene matches: 11. The variable domain in full, completed from reference TRBV30 and TRBJ2-1, reads SQTIHQWPATLVQPVGSPLSLECTVEGTSNPNLYWYRQAAGRGLQLLFYSVGIGQISSEVPQNLSASRPQDRQFILSSKKLLLSDSGFYLCAWRREGTAREQFFGPGTRLTVL.

The chain uses TRBV15 and TRBJ1-1; 7 bases align to TRBD1. CDR3 length equals 17 residues. With 0 bases clipped from V and 5 bases from J, the junction kept 12 bases outside the gene matches. Germline-derived CDR1 and CDR2 are LNHNV and YYDKDF (reference sequence). CDR3 amino acids: CATSREGKQGQGTEAFF. CDR3 nucleotides: TGTGCCACCAGCAGAGAGGGGAAACAGGGGCAAGGTACTGAAGCTTTCTTT.

The chain links TRBV2 to TRBJ1-2, with 8 positions matching TRBD1. The CDR3 runs 13 residues. Germline CDR1 reads SNHLY; CDR2 reads FYNNEI. Germline trimming cut 6 bases from V and 4 bases from J; bases unmatched to any gene: 4. The CDR3 DNA reads as TGTGCCAGCAGGGGGGACAGGACCTATGGCTACACCTTC. Translated: CASRGDRTYGYTF.

The chain uses TRBV6-5 and TRBJ1-4; 10 bases match TRBD1. The CDR3 consists of 15 residues. The V gene end was trimmed by 6 bases and the J gene end by 4 bases; junction bases not matched to a gene: 5. Germline loops: CDR1 MNHEY, CDR2 SVGAGI. CDR3 in amino acids: CASRRTGGSNEKLFF. Here the CDR3 DNA reads TGTGCCAGCAGAAGGACAGGGGGTAGTAATGAAAAACTGTTTTTT.

This clone showed up just once. The V and J genes are TRBV10-3 and TRBJ2-5; 9 nucleotides align to TRBD1. Germline CDR1 reads ENHRY; CDR2 reads SYGVKD. The CDR3 consists of 14 residues. With V trimmed by 6 bases and J by 3 bases, 5 bases remained unmatched. CDR3 loop: CAISRTGVEETQYF. As DNA, the CDR3 is TGTGCCATCAGCCGGACAGGGGTGGAAGAGACCCAGTACTTC.

V usage is TRBV12-1 and J usage is TRBJ1-5; TRBD1 is the table's D call, not checked against the DNA. TRBV12-1 is recorded as a pseudogene. This CDR3 has 18 residues. The CDR3 is CASSFHGIRSQGYQPQHF. In DNA, the CDR3 is TGTGCCAGCAGCTTTCATGGAATTCGTAGTCAGGGTTATCAGCCCCAGCATTTT.

This chain joins TRBV19 and TRBJ2-7; D might be TRBD1 (6 bases). V lost 5 bases and J 4 bases, leaving 18 bases between the germline ends. CDR1 is LNHDA and CDR2 is SQIVND in the germline V gene (reference sequence). CDR3 length: 15 residues. The CDR3 nucleotides read TGTGCCAGTAGTGAAACCGGACAGCGTGTGTACGAGCAGTACTTC. It specifies CASSETGQRVYEQYF.

This clone showed up many times. V and J are TRBV27 and TRBJ1-6, with D unresolved. This CDR3 comprises 15 residues. Trimming stripped 3 bases from V and 10 bases from J, with 16 bases between. Looked up from germline, CDR1 is MNHEY and CDR2 is SMNVEV (reference sequence). CDR3 DNA: TGTGCCAGCAGTTTTGGTAAGGGATGGCGCTCACCCCTCCACTTT. It specifies CASSFGKGWRSPLHF.

V and J are TRBV9 and TRBJ2-1; 7 positions match TRBD2. The CDR3 has 14 amino acids. The germline V gene has CDR1 SGDLS and CDR2 YYNGEE. Trimming at V came to 0 bases and at J to 8 bases, leaving 5 bases not matched to a gene. The CDR3 nucleotides are TGTGCCAGCAGCGTAGCGGGGGGAAGCGATGAGCAGTTCTTC. This encodes CASSVAGGSDEQFF.

Comment on this clone: Relative to the germline gene, one junction end is altered; a read error may explain this. This chain links TRBV15 with TRBJ1-4; unclear D gene. The length of the CDR3 is 15 residues. The V gene's germline CDR1 is LNHNV and CDR2 YYDKDF (reference sequence). CDR3 residues: CATSRDPGVSEELFF. The DNA of the CDR3 is TGTGCCACCAGCAGAGATCCTGGTGTTTCTGAAGAACTGTTTTTT.

The chain has TRBV7-6 and TRBJ1-2; D might be TRBD1 (5 bases). CDR3 length equals 14 residues. CDR1 is SGHVS and CDR2 is FNYEAQ in the germline V gene. The V gene lost 5 bases and the J gene lost 7 bases, with 17 bases spanning the gap. The CDR3: CASSPQQVSGGYTF. CDR3 in DNA: TGTGCCAGCAGCCCACAACAGGTTTCCGGTGGCTACACCTTC.

The gene calls are TRBV28 and TRBJ2-5; possibly TRBD2 for D (6 bases). This CDR3 region has 14 residues. CDR1 is MDHEN and CDR2 is SYDVKM in the germline V gene. Trimming pared 5 bases from V and 2 bases from J, leaving 12 bases between. The CDR3 DNA reads TGTGCCAGCAGTCCCGAGCGGGTACAAGAGACCCAGTACTTC. It yields the protein CASSPERVQETQYF.

This clone was counted once. The rearrangement links TRBV30 to TRBJ1-5, with TRBD1 matching over 7 bases. The V and J ends lost 2 bases and 5 bases, in that order; junction bases with no gene match: 9. The CDR3 contains 15 residues. Germline-derived CDR1 and CDR2 are GTSNPN and SVGIG (reference sequence). This chain's CDR3 is CAWSLGTVGHQPQHF. The CDR3, as DNA: TGTGCCTGGAGTCTGGGGACAGTCGGACATCAGCCCCAGCATTTT.

The J gene is TRBJ2-3, the V gene TRBV19; D not resolved. CDR1 is LNHDA and CDR2 is SQIVND in the germline V gene (reference sequence). V was clipped by 6 bases and J by 0 bases, with 13 bases between them. The CDR3 spans 15 residues. The CDR3 DNA is TGTGCCAGTAGCAAATTAGGTGTGAGCACAGATACGCAGTATTTT. This sequence encodes CASSKLGVSTDTQYF. Full variable domain (remainder filled in from reference TRBV19 and TRBJ2-3): DGGITQSPKYLFRKEGQNVTLSCEQNLNHDAMYWYRQDPGQGLRLIYYSQIVNDFQKGDIAEGYSVSREKKESFPLTVTSAQKNPTAFYLCASSKLGVSTDTQYFGPGTRLTVL.

The chain links TRBV6-5 to TRBJ2-3, with D perhaps matching TRBD2 (5 bases). The V and J ends lost 0 bases and 4 bases respectively, with 14 bases between them. Germline CDR1 MNHEY, CDR2 SVGAGI. CDR3 length equals 16 residues. CDR3 nucleotides: TGTGCCAGCAGTTACTCGGGAAGCGGTATCGCAGATACGCAGTATTTT. Protein sequence: CASSYSGSGIADTQYF.

The chain links TRBV18 to TRBJ2-5; D unclear. V lost 0 bases and J 5 bases, leaving 10 bases between the germline ends. This CDR3 has 14 residues. The germline CDR1 and CDR2 sequences are KGHSH and LQKENI. The CDR3, as DNA: TGTGCCAGCTCACCACCGTGGCTCCTGGAGACCCAGTACTTC. It translates to CASSPPWLLETQYF.